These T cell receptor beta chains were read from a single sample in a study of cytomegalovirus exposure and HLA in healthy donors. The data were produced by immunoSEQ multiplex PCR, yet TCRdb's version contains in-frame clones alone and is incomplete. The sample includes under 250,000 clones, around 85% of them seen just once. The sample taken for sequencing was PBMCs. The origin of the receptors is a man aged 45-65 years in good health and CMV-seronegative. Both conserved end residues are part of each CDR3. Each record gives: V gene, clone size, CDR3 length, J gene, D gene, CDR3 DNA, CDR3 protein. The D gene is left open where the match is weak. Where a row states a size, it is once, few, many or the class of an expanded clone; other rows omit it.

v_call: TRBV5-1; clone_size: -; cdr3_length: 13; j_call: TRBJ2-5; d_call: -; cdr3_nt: TGCGCCAGCAGCTTGCCCAGTCAAGAGACCCAGTACTTC; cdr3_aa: CASSLPSQETQYF
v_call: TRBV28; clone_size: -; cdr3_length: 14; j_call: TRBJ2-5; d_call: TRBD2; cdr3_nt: TGTGCCAGCAGTTTGGGAGGGCCTAGGGAGACCCAGTACTTC; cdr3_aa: CASSLGGPRETQYF
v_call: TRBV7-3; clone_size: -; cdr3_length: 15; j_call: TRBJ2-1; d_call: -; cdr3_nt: TGTGCCAGCAGCTTTGGAGAGTGGGAGAACAATGAGCAGTTCTTC; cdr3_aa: CASSFGEWENNEQFF
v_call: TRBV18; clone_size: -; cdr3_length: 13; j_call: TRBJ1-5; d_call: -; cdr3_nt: TGTGCCAGCTCACCGGGGGGGGCCCAGCCCCAGCATTTT; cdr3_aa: CASSPGGAQPQHF
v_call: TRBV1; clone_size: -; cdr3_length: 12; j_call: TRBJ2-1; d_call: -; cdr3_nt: TGCACCAGCAACCAAGCCGGGGATGAGCAGTTCTTC; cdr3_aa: CTSNQAGDEQFF
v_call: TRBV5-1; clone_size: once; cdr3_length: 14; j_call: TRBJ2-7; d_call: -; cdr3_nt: TGCGCCAGCAGCTTGGAGGGGACTGGCTACGAGCAGTACTTC; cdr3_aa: CASSLEGTGYEQYF
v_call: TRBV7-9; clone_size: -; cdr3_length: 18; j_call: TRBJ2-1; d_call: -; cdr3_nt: TGTGCCAGCAGCTTAGGGACCATGGGGGGTGTGGTGAACAATGAGCAGTTCTTC; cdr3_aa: CASSLGTMGGVVNNEQFF
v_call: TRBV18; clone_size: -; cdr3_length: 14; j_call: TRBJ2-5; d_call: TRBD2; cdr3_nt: TGTGCCAGCAAAGGGACTAGCGGCCAAGAGACCCAGTACTTC; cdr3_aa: CASKGTSGQETQYF
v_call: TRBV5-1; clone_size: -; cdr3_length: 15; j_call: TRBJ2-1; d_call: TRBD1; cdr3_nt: TGCGCCAGCAGCCCACCGGGACAGGGGGCAGATGAGCAGTTCTTC; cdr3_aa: CASSPPGQGADEQFF
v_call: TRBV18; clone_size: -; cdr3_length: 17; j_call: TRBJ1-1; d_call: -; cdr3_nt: TGTGCCAGCTCTCCCCCGGGGGAGGGACGGAAGAACACTGAAGCTTTCTTT; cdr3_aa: CASSPPGEGRKNTEAFF
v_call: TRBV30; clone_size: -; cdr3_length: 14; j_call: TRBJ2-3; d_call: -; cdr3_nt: TGTGCCTGGAGTGCCAGTATTAGCACAGATACGCAGTATTTT; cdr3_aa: CAWSASISTDTQYF
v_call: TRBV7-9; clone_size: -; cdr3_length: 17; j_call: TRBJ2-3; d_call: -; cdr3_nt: TGTGCCAGCAGCTTTCTACAGGGAAGCCTAAACACAGATACGCAGTATTTT; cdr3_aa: CASSFLQGSLNTDTQYF
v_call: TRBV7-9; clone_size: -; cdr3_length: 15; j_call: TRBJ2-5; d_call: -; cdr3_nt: TGTGCCAGCAGCTTATCCCTTTATGGCGGAGAGACCCAGTACTTC; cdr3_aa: CASSLSLYGGETQYF
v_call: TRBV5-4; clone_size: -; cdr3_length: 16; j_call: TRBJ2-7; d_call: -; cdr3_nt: TGTGCCAGCAGCCCCCCCGGCTCTACTACGATCTACGAGCAGTACTTC; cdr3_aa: CASSPPGSTTIYEQYF
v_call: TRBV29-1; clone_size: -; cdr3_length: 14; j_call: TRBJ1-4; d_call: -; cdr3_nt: TGCAGCGCCGTAACAGGAGCAACTAATGAAAAACTGTTTTTT; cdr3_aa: CSAVTGATNEKLFF
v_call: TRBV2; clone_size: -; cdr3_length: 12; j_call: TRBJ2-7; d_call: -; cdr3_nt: TGTGCCAGCTCAGGCCTCTCCTACGAGCAGTACTTC; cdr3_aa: CASSGLSYEQYF
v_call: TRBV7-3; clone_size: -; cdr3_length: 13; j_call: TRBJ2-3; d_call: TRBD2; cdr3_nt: TGTGCCAGCAGCCTAATAGCGGGAGATACGCAGTATTTT; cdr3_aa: CASSLIAGDTQYF
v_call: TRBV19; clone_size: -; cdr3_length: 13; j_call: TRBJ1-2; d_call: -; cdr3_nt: TGTGCCAGTAACCCGAGGCGGGCCTATGGCTACACCTTC; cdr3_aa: CASNPRRAYGYTF
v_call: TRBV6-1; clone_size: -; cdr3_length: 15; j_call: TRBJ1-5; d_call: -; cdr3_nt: TGTGCCAGCAGTGCTCTTCGGGGTAGCAATCAGCCCCAGCATTTT; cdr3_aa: CASSALRGSNQPQHF
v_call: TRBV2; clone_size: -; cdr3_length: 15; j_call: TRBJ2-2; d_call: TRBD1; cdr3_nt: TGTGCCAGCATCACCGGGACAGGGGTTACCGGGGAGCTGTTTTTT; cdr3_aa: CASITGTGVTGELFF
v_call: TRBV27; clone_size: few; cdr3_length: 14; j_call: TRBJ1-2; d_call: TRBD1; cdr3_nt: TGTGCCAGCAGTCCCCGACAGGGACCCTATGGCTACACCTTC; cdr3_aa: CASSPRQGPYGYTF
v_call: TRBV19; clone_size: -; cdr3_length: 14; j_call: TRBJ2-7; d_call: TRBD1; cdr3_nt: TGTGCCAGTACCCCGGGGACAGGGGCTTACGAGCAGTACTTC; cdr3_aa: CASTPGTGAYEQYF
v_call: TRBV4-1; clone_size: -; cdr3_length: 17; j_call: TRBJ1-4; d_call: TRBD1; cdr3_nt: TGCGCCAGCAGCCGCTATAATCGACAGGGGACTAATGAAAAACTGTTTTTT; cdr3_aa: CASSRYNRQGTNEKLFF
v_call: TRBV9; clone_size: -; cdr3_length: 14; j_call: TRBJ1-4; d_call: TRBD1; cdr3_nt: TGTGCCAGCAGCGTAGAGGGGGCTCGGGAAAAACTGTTTTTT; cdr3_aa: CASSVEGAREKLFF
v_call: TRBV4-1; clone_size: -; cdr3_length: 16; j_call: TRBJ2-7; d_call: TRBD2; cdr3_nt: TGCGCCAGCAGCCAAGACCACTTGGGGGAGGGCTACGAGCAGTACTTC; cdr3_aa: CASSQDHLGEGYEQYF
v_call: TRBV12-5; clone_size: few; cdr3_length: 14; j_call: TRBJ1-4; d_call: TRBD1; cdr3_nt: TGTGCTAGTGGTGCCGGGACAGGGGTTGAAAAACTGTTTTTT; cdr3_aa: CASGAGTGVEKLFF
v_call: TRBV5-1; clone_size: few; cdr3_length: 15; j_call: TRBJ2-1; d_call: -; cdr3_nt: TGCGCCAGCAGCTTAGACTGGCGGACATACAATGAGCAGTTCTTC; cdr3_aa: CASSLDWRTYNEQFF
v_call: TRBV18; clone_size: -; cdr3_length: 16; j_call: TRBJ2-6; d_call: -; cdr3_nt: TGTGCCAGCTCCCCCCCCGGGGGGCCTGGGGCCAACGTCCTGACTTTC; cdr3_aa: CASSPPGGPGANVLTF
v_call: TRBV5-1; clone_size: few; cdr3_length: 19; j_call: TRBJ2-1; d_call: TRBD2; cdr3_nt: TGCGCCAGCAGCTCCATTGGACTAGCGGGAGGGCCCTTCTCCAATGAGCAGTTCTTC; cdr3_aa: CASSSIGLAGGPFSNEQFF
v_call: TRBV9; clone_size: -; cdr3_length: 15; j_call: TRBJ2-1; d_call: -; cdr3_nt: TGTGCCAGCAGCGTAAGCCCGCTTCCATTCAATGAGCAGTTCTTC; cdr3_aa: CASSVSPLPFNEQFF
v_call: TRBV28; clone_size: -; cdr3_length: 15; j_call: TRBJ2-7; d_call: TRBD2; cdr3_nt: TGTGCCAGCAGTTTTATGGGGGTGGGACTAGACGAGCAGTACTTC; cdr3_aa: CASSFMGVGLDEQYF
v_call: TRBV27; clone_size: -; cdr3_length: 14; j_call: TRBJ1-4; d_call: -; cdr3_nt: TGTGCCAGCAGTCAGTGGAGGACTAATGAAAAACTGTTTTTT; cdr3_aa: CASSQWRTNEKLFF
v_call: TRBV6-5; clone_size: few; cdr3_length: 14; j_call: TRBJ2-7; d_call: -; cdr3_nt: TGTGCCAGCAAAAAATGGGGGGATGAACAAAAGCAGTACTTC; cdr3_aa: CASKKWGDEQKQYF
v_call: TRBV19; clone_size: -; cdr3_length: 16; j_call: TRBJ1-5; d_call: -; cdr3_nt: TGTGCCAGTAGTATCCTCGGACAGAGTAGCAATCAGCCCCAGCATTTT; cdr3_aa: CASSILGQSSNQPQHF
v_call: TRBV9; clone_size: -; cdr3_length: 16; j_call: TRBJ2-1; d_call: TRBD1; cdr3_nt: TGTGCCAGCAGCGGGCCGGGGGACAGGGGGCTCAATGAGCAGTTCTTC; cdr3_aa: CASSGPGDRGLNEQFF
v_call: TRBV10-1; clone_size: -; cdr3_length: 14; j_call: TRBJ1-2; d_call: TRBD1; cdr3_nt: TGCGCCACCCCGGGGACAGGGGGCATGTATGGCTACACCTTC; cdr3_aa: CATPGTGGMYGYTF
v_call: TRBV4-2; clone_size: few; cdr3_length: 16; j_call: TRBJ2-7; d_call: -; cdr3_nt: TGTGCCAGCAGCCAAGATGGGAGTTACCAGACCTACGAGCAGTACTTC; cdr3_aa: CASSQDGSYQTYEQYF
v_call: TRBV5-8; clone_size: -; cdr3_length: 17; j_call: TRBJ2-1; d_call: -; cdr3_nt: TGTGCCAGCAGCATCGACAAGATAGGAATCCACAGAAATGAGCAGTTCTTC; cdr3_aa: CASSIDKIGIHRNEQFF
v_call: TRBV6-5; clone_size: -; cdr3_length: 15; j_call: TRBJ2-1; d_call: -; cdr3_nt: TGTGCCAGCAGTTACTCGAAACGAGGCCCCAGTGAGCAGTTCTTC; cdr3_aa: CASSYSKRGPSEQFF
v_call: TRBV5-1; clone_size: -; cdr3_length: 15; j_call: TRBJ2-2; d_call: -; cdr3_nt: TGCGCCAGCAGCTTAAGCTCCTTGGACACCGGGGAGCTGTTTTTT; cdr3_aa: CASSLSSLDTGELFF
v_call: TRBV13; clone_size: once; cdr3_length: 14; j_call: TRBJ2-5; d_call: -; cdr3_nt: TGTGCCAGCAGCTTGGAGGGCCTCCAAGAGACCCAGTACTTC; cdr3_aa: CASSLEGLQETQYF
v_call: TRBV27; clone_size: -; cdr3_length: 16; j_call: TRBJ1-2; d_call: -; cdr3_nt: TGTGCCAGCAGTTTATCCCTAAATTCCGCCAACTATGGCTACACCTTC; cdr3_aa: CASSLSLNSANYGYTF
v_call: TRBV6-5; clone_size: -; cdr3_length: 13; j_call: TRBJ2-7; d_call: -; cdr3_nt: TGTGCCAGCAGTTACTCTACTCGAGACGAGCAGTACTTC; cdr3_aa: CASSYSTRDEQYF
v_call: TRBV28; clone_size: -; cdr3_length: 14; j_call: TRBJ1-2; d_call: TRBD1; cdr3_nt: TGTGCCAGCAGGGCCCCGGACAGGGCCTATGGCTACACCTTC; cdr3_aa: CASRAPDRAYGYTF
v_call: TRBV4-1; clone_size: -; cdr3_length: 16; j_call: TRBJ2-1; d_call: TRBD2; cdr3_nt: TGCGCCAGCAGCCAAGAAGGGCCTAGCGGGAGAAGTGAGCAGTTCTTC; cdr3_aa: CASSQEGPSGRSEQFF
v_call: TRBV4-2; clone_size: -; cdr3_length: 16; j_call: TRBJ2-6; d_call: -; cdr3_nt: TGTGCCAGCAGCCAAGGACATTTCTCTGGGGCCAACGTCCTGACTTTC; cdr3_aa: CASSQGHFSGANVLTF
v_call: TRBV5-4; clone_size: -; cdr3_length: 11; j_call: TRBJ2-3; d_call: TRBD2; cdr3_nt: TGTGCCAGCAGCTTAGGGACTAGCGCATATTTT; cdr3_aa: CASSLGTSAYF
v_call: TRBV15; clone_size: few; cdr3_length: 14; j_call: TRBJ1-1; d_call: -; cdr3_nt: TGTGCCACCAGCATAGGACAGATGAACACTGAAGCTTTCTTT; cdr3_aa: CATSIGQMNTEAFF
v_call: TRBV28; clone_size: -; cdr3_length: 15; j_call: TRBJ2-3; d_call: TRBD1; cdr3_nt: TGTGCCAGCAGCCTCCGGGACAGAATCACAGATACGCAGTATTTT; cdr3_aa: CASSLRDRITDTQYF
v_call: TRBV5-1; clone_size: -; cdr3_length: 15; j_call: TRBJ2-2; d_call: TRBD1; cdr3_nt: TGCGCCAGCAGTGACAGGGGCACGAACACCGGGGAGCTGTTTTTT; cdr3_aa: CASSDRGTNTGELFF
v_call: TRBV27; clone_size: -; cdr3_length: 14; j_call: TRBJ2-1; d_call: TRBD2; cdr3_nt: TGTGCCAGCAGTTCCTTGACTAGCAATAATGAGCAGTTCTTC; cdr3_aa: CASSSLTSNNEQFF
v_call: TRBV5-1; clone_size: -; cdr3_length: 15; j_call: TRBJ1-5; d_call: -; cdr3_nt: TGCGCCAGCAGCCGGACGGGGGGAGAAAATCAGCCCCAGCATTTT; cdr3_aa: CASSRTGGENQPQHF
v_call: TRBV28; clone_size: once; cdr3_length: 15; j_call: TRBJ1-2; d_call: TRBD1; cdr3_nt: TGTGCCAGCAGTCTCGACAGGGGTTACCACTATGGCTACACCTTC; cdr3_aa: CASSLDRGYHYGYTF